This T cell receptor (beta chain) was profiled in a study of cytomegalovirus exposure and HLA in healthy donors. Findings of the study overall: HLA alleles were associated with some 17,000 TCR beta sequences in a later analysis at 0.05 false discovery rate.

Trimming cost V 6 bases and J 2 bases; bases outside gene matches: 9. Germline-derived CDR1 and CDR2 are SEHNR and FQNEAQ (reference sequence). The CDR3 is 16 amino acids. This clone was seen a single time. Its antigen is not identified. The primer mix had 60 Vbeta and 13 Jbeta primers. Sequencing used immunoSEQ multiplex PCR; TCRdb keeps in-frame clones, though not all of them. The profile shows about 200,000 clones, roughly 85% of them singletons. The sequence came from a man younger than 35 in good health and CMV-seronegative. The sample taken for sequencing was PBMCs. This chain joins TRBV7-9 and TRBJ2-2, with 7 positions matching TRBD1. DNA for the CDR3: TGTGCCAGCAGTTCTAACCCAGGGGGAAACACCGGGGAGCTGTTTTTT. Translation gives CASSSNPGGNTGELFF.